This TCR beta chain comes out of a study of cytomegalovirus exposure and HLA in healthy donors. Whole-study findings and limits: Diagnosis of cytomegalovirus status made by the classifier reportedly showed high specificity and sensitivity. Overall, some 160 TCR beta chains were annotated as cytomegalovirus-associated. Whilst most TCR sequences proved rare, a subset of public TCRs occurred across many donors. Specificity of a few CMV-associated chains for CMV antigens was verified in vitro.

Profiled with immunoSEQ multiplex PCR; TCRdb holds only in-frame clones, not every one. Among fewer than 350,000 clones listed, around nine tenths were seen once. This clone was seen a handful of times. Its antigen is unidentified. Trimming removed 5 bases at V and 2 bases at J, with 13 bases between. Germline CDR1 and CDR2: SQVTM and ANQGSEA. The CDR3 has 13 amino acids. The clonotype originates from a woman under 30 in good health and CMV-seronegative. The chain recombines TRBV29-1 with TRBJ2-7, with D maybe TRBD1 (6 bases). The source material was PBMCs. CDR3 residues: CSVRGTRTYEQYF. The CDR3 DNA is TGCAGCGTTAGGGGGACGAGGACCTACGAGCAGTACTTC.